These T cell receptor beta chains were read from a single sample in a study of blood T cell repertoires in COVID-19. Repertoires were generated with immunoSEQ multiplex PCR, while TCRdb's copy carries only in-frame clones and drops some. Of 250,000 to 350,000 clones listed, 80% to 85% were seen once; the top ten hold 15% to 19%. Material for sequencing was peripheral blood. The receptors here all came from a person aged 70 to 80 with COVID-19, enrolled during active disease. Each CDR3 is given with its conserved first and last residue. Each record gives: CDR3 protein, CDR3 DNA, D gene, J gene, V gene, CDR3 length, clone size. A D gene is named only where the DNA matches it firmly. The size field is filled for only some rows; it gives once, few, many or a size class.

CDR3aa: CASSPQDWGGDQPQHF
CDR3nt: TGTGCCAGCAGCCCCCAGGACTGGGGGGGGGATCAGCCCCAGCATTTT
d_gene: -
j_gene: TRBJ1-5
v_gene: TRBV7-9
len: 16
abundance: -

CDR3aa: CATSPQRQPQETQYF
CDR3nt: TGTGCCACCAGCCCTCAACGACAGCCACAAGAGACCCAGTACTTC
d_gene: -
j_gene: TRBJ2-5
v_gene: TRBV15
len: 15
abundance: -

CDR3aa: CSASAGLSKWAGELFF
CDR3nt: TGCAGTGCTAGTGCAGGACTAAGCAAGTGGGCCGGGGAGCTGTTTTTT
d_gene: -
j_gene: TRBJ2-2
v_gene: TRBV20-1
len: 16
abundance: -

CDR3aa: CATNRGNQPQHF
CDR3nt: TGTGCCACAAACAGGGGCAATCAGCCCCAGCATTTT
d_gene: -
j_gene: TRBJ1-5
v_gene: TRBV28
len: 12
abundance: -

CDR3aa: CASSPRVGGGNQPQHF
CDR3nt: TGTGCCAGCAGCCCACGGGTTGGGGGGGGGAATCAGCCCCAGCATTTT
d_gene: -
j_gene: TRBJ1-5
v_gene: TRBV5-5
len: 16
abundance: -

CDR3aa: CASSDLPPLTSLNTEAFF
CDR3nt: TGCGCCAGCAGTGATCTCCCCCCCCTGACAAGCCTGAACACTGAAGCTTTCTTT
d_gene: -
j_gene: TRBJ1-1
v_gene: TRBV10-2
len: 18
abundance: -

CDR3aa: CASSPRGDTEAFF
CDR3nt: TGTGCCAGTAGCCCCAGGGGGGACACTGAAGCTTTCTTT
d_gene: TRBD1
j_gene: TRBJ1-1
v_gene: TRBV19
len: 13
abundance: few

CDR3aa: CASSPVTGGPGELFF
CDR3nt: TGTGCCAGCAGTCCTGTGACAGGGGGCCCCGGGGAGCTGTTTTTT
d_gene: TRBD1
j_gene: TRBJ2-2
v_gene: TRBV6-5
len: 15
abundance: -

CDR3aa: CASSRGQSISNQPQHF
CDR3nt: TGTGCCAGCAGTCGAGGACAGAGCATAAGCAATCAGCCCCAGCATTTT
d_gene: -
j_gene: TRBJ1-5
v_gene: TRBV6-6
len: 16
abundance: -

CDR3aa: CASQGSFTNEKLFF
CDR3nt: TGTGCCAGCCAGGGCTCCTTCACTAATGAAAAACTGTTTTTT
d_gene: -
j_gene: TRBJ1-4
v_gene: TRBV6-5
len: 14
abundance: once

CDR3aa: CASSLASGWKYF
CDR3nt: TGTGCCAGCAGCTTGGCTTCAGGCTGGAAGTACTTC
d_gene: -
j_gene: TRBJ2-7
v_gene: TRBV5-6
len: 12
abundance: -

CDR3aa: CASSLPTGDYNEQFF
CDR3nt: TGCGCCAGCAGCTTGCCGACGGGAGACTACAATGAGCAGTTCTTC
d_gene: -
j_gene: TRBJ2-1
v_gene: TRBV5-1
len: 15
abundance: -

CDR3aa: CASSSGLAVQPSYEQYF
CDR3nt: TGTGCCAGCAGCTCCGGACTAGCGGTCCAACCTTCCTACGAGCAGTACTTC
d_gene: TRBD2
j_gene: TRBJ2-7
v_gene: TRBV5-4
len: 17
abundance: -

CDR3aa: CASSEGSGGSIVRNTIYF
CDR3nt: TGTGCCAGCAGTGAAGGGTCAGGGGGTTCAATCGTCCGAAACACCATATATTTT
d_gene: TRBD1
j_gene: TRBJ1-3
v_gene: TRBV2
len: 18
abundance: -

CDR3aa: CARSLGQGYTNEKLFF
CDR3nt: TGTGCCAGAAGCTTGGGACAGGGGTACACTAATGAAAAACTGTTTTTT
d_gene: TRBD1
j_gene: TRBJ1-4
v_gene: TRBV5-3
len: 16
abundance: -

CDR3aa: CASSYSNSGGETQYF
CDR3nt: TGTGCCAGCAGTTACTCGAATAGCGGGGGAGAGACCCAGTACTTC
d_gene: TRBD2
j_gene: TRBJ2-5
v_gene: TRBV6-6
len: 15
abundance: -

CDR3aa: CASSLLPGQGSGNTIYF
CDR3nt: TGTGCCAGCAGCCTCCTCCCGGGACAGGGCTCTGGAAACACCATATATTTT
d_gene: TRBD1
j_gene: TRBJ1-3
v_gene: TRBV7-8
len: 17
abundance: -

CDR3aa: CASSLAVLSYNSPLHF
CDR3nt: TGTGCCAGCAGTTTGGCAGTCCTCTCCTATAATTCACCCCTCCACTTT
d_gene: -
j_gene: TRBJ1-6
v_gene: TRBV28
len: 16
abundance: -

CDR3aa: CASFDLFQGGYTF
CDR3nt: TGTGCCAGTTTTGACCTGTTTCAGGGGGGCTACACCTTC
d_gene: -
j_gene: TRBJ1-2
v_gene: TRBV19
len: 13
abundance: -

CDR3aa: CASSGAAPRPVVFRSETQYF
CDR3nt: TGCGCCAGCAGTGGCGCCGCACCGCGCCCGGTGGTGTTCCGTTCGGAGACCCAGTACTTC
d_gene: -
j_gene: TRBJ2-5
v_gene: TRBV10-1
len: 20
abundance: -

CDR3aa: CASSLAGTGNEKLFF
CDR3nt: TGTGCCAGCAGCTTAGCCGGGACAGGAAATGAAAAACTGTTTTTT
d_gene: TRBD1
j_gene: TRBJ1-4
v_gene: TRBV7-9
len: 15
abundance: -

CDR3aa: CSARSGRGYTF
CDR3nt: TGCAGTGCTAGATCCGGTCGAGGCTACACCTTC
d_gene: -
j_gene: TRBJ1-2
v_gene: TRBV20-1
len: 11
abundance: -

CDR3aa: CASSLGTGPQPQHF
CDR3nt: TGTGCCAGCAGCTTGGGGACAGGCCCCCAGCCCCAGCATTTT
d_gene: TRBD1
j_gene: TRBJ1-5
v_gene: TRBV7-2
len: 14
abundance: -

CDR3aa: CASSSPSRQAQETQYF
CDR3nt: TGTGCCAGCAGCTCCCCCTCCAGACAGGCCCAAGAGACCCAGTACTTC
d_gene: -
j_gene: TRBJ2-5
v_gene: TRBV7-2
len: 16
abundance: -

CDR3aa: CSASPDQAGSPLHF
CDR3nt: TGCAGTGCTAGTCCCGACCAAGCAGGTTCACCCCTCCACTTT
d_gene: -
j_gene: TRBJ1-6
v_gene: TRBV20-1
len: 14
abundance: once

CDR3aa: CASSITAGELFF
CDR3nt: TGTGCCAGCAGCATTACGGCCGGGGAGCTGTTTTTT
d_gene: -
j_gene: TRBJ2-2
v_gene: TRBV7-9
len: 12
abundance: -

CDR3aa: CAIRQSSGNTIYF
CDR3nt: TGTGCCATCAGGCAGTCCTCTGGAAACACCATATATTTT
d_gene: -
j_gene: TRBJ1-3
v_gene: TRBV10-3
len: 13
abundance: -

CDR3aa: CASRPNLSSYNSPLHF
CDR3nt: TGTGCCAGCAGGCCTAACTTGAGCTCCTATAATTCACCCCTCCACTTT
d_gene: -
j_gene: TRBJ1-6
v_gene: TRBV28
len: 16
abundance: -

CDR3aa: CASSLAVGTEAFF
CDR3nt: TGTGCCAGCAGTTTAGCGGTCGGCACTGAAGCTTTCTTT
d_gene: -
j_gene: TRBJ1-1
v_gene: TRBV12-3/TRBV12-4
len: 13
abundance: -

CDR3aa: CASKGLAGRETQYF
CDR3nt: TGTGCCAGCAAGGGACTAGCCGGACGAGAGACCCAGTACTTC
d_gene: TRBD2
j_gene: TRBJ2-5
v_gene: TRBV27
len: 14
abundance: -

CDR3aa: CASSYSRGQGADTQYF
CDR3nt: TGTGCCAGCAGTTACTCGAGGGGGCAAGGTGCGGATACGCAGTATTTT
d_gene: TRBD1
j_gene: TRBJ2-3
v_gene: TRBV6-2/TRBV6-3
len: 16
abundance: -

CDR3aa: CASTRVPGGELFF
CDR3nt: TGTGCCAGCACACGAGTCCCGGGCGGGGAGCTGTTTTTT
d_gene: -
j_gene: TRBJ2-2
v_gene: TRBV6-8
len: 13
abundance: -

CDR3aa: CASSLVPRGNEQFF
CDR3nt: TGTGCCAGCAGCTTAGTTCCCAGGGGAAACGAGCAGTTCTTC
d_gene: -
j_gene: TRBJ2-1
v_gene: TRBV7-6
len: 14
abundance: -

CDR3aa: CASSLEGSSYNEQFF
CDR3nt: TGCGCCAGCAGCTTGGAGGGGTCCTCCTACAATGAGCAGTTCTTC
d_gene: -
j_gene: TRBJ2-1
v_gene: TRBV5-1
len: 15
abundance: -

CDR3aa: CASSQPLLAEAFF
CDR3nt: TGTGCCAGCAGCCAGCCCTTGTTAGCTGAAGCTTTCTTT
d_gene: -
j_gene: TRBJ1-1
v_gene: TRBV3-1/TRBV3-2
len: 13
abundance: -

CDR3aa: CASSGEYSSTDTQYF
CDR3nt: TGTGCCAGCAGCGGAGAGTATTCTAGCACAGATACGCAGTATTTT
d_gene: -
j_gene: TRBJ2-3
v_gene: TRBV9
len: 15
abundance: once

CDR3aa: CASSPRQPNTEAFF
CDR3nt: TGTGCCAGCTCACCGCGACAGCCGAACACTGAAGCTTTCTTT
d_gene: -
j_gene: TRBJ1-1
v_gene: TRBV18
len: 14
abundance: few

CDR3aa: CASSHPRLTQYF
CDR3nt: TGTGCCAGCAGTCACCCCCGGTTGACGCAGTATTTT
d_gene: -
j_gene: TRBJ2-3
v_gene: TRBV11-3
len: 12
abundance: -

CDR3aa: CASRGDLLSTQYF
CDR3nt: TGTGCCAGCAGGGGGGACTTACTCTCTACGCAGTATTTT
d_gene: -
j_gene: TRBJ2-3
v_gene: TRBV7-2
len: 13
abundance: few

CDR3aa: CASSSPWAPSQETQYF
CDR3nt: TGTGCCAGCAGCTCACCCTGGGCCCCGTCCCAAGAGACCCAGTACTTC
d_gene: -
j_gene: TRBJ2-5
v_gene: TRBV7-9
len: 16
abundance: -

CDR3aa: CASSTGVSEQYF
CDR3nt: TGTGCCAGCAGCACAGGTGTCTCCGAGCAGTACTTC
d_gene: -
j_gene: TRBJ2-7
v_gene: TRBV6-5
len: 12
abundance: -

CDR3aa: CASSQGQQGSNQPQHF
CDR3nt: TGTGCCAGCAGCCAAGGACAACAGGGAAGCAATCAGCCCCAGCATTTT
d_gene: -
j_gene: TRBJ1-5
v_gene: TRBV4-2
len: 16
abundance: -

CDR3aa: CASSQYRDREEWDQPQHF
CDR3nt: TGCGCCAGCAGTCAATACCGGGACAGGGAGGAGTGGGATCAGCCCCAGCATTTT
d_gene: TRBD1
j_gene: TRBJ1-5
v_gene: TRBV23-1
len: 18
abundance: -

CDR3aa: CASSYSLAVQGLGANNQPQHF
CDR3nt: TGTGCCAGCAGTTACTCGCTAGCGGTCCAGGGTCTTGGAGCCAACAATCAGCCCCAGCATTTT
d_gene: -
j_gene: TRBJ1-5
v_gene: TRBV6-2/TRBV6-3
len: 21
abundance: -

CDR3aa: CASSPGQTMNTEAFF
CDR3nt: TGTGCCAGCAGTCCGGGACAGACTATGAACACTGAAGCTTTCTTT
d_gene: TRBD1
j_gene: TRBJ1-1
v_gene: TRBV2
len: 15
abundance: -

CDR3aa: CASSVGDRGRADTQYF
CDR3nt: TGTGCCAGCAGTGTTGGAGACAGGGGGCGCGCAGATACGCAGTATTTT
d_gene: TRBD1
j_gene: TRBJ2-3
v_gene: TRBV25-1
len: 16
abundance: -

CDR3aa: CASSLVWGAYEQYF
CDR3nt: TGTGCCAGCAGCTTAGTTTGGGGGGCCTACGAGCAGTACTTC
d_gene: -
j_gene: TRBJ2-7
v_gene: TRBV7-2
len: 14
abundance: -

CDR3aa: CASSQEGRQRRTTYNEQFF
CDR3nt: TGCGCCAGCAGCCAGGAGGGGCGTCAGCGGCGAACGACCTACAATGAGCAGTTCTTC
d_gene: -
j_gene: TRBJ2-1
v_gene: TRBV5-1
len: 19
abundance: -

CDR3aa: CASSLFELNQETQYF
CDR3nt: TGTGCCAGCTCACTTTTTGAGCTAAACCAAGAGACCCAGTACTTC
d_gene: -
j_gene: TRBJ2-5
v_gene: TRBV18
len: 15
abundance: -

CDR3aa: CAWSADRGYGYTF
CDR3nt: TGTGCCTGGAGTGCCGACAGGGGCTATGGCTACACCTTC
d_gene: TRBD1
j_gene: TRBJ1-2
v_gene: TRBV30
len: 13
abundance: -

CDR3aa: CASSLQASSYEQYF
CDR3nt: TGTGCCAGCAGTTTACAGGCCAGCTCCTACGAGCAGTACTTC
d_gene: -
j_gene: TRBJ2-7
v_gene: TRBV27
len: 14
abundance: -

CDR3aa: CASSHPTLGTEAFF
CDR3nt: TGCGCCAGCAGCCACCCTACCCTCGGTACTGAAGCTTTCTTT
d_gene: -
j_gene: TRBJ1-1
v_gene: TRBV4-1
len: 14
abundance: -

CDR3aa: CASIGQGWDTQYF
CDR3nt: TGTGCCAGCATCGGACAGGGATGGGATACGCAGTATTTT
d_gene: TRBD1
j_gene: TRBJ2-3
v_gene: TRBV27
len: 13
abundance: -